The 17 T cell receptor beta chains reported below all come from one sample, sequenced in a study of blood T cell repertoires in COVID-19. The protocol was immunoSEQ multiplex PCR, while the TCRdb copy is restricted to in-frame clones and leaves out a portion. The sample has more than 15,000 clones; around 89% are singletons. The sample consisted of peripheral blood. Receptors originate from a woman aged 60 to 75 with active COVID-19.

The rearrangement uses TRBV5-1 and TRBJ2-7, with 9 bases matching TRBD1. The CDR3 totals 14 residues. V was pared by 4 bases and J by 4 bases, with 6 bases of the junction left unmatched. The V gene's germline CDR1 is SGHRS and CDR2 YFSETQ. This CDR3 reads CASSPQGARYEQYF. The CDR3 bases are TGCGCCAGCAGCCCACAGGGGGCTAGGTACGAGCAGTACTTC.

This clone was observed a handful of times. The CDR3: CASSPKLDGTDTQYF. Here the CDR3 DNA reads TGTGCCAGCAGCCCCAAACTAGACGGCACAGATACGCAGTATTTT. The chain uses TRBV4-2 and TRBJ2-3; D perhaps matches TRBD2 (5 bases). There are 15 residues in the CDR3. Looked up from germline, CDR1 is LGHNA and CDR2 is YNFKEQ. The germline V and J ends were trimmed by 4 bases and 1 base, with 12 bases remaining between them.

J is TRBJ1-6 and V is TRBV19; TRBD1 might be the D (5 bases). The germline V and J ends were trimmed by 10 bases and 7 bases, with 14 bases remaining between them. Germline lookup yields CDR1 LNHDA and CDR2 SQIVND (reference sequence). This CDR3 region has 13 residues. The CDR3 loop reads CATSGTLNSPLHF. Written as DNA, the CDR3 is TGTGCCACCTCCGGGACTTTGAATTCACCCCTCCACTTT.

The chain carries TRBV5-1 and TRBJ2-2; unclear D gene. Germline V gene data show CDR1 as SGHRS and CDR2 as YFSETQ. V lost 2 bases and J lost 2, with 7 bases in between. This CDR3 has 14 amino acids. CDR3 bases: TGCGCCAGCAGCTTACAGCAAAACACCGGGGAGCTGTTTTTT. It encodes CASSLQQNTGELFF.

The chain recombines TRBV5-4 with TRBJ1-2; maybe TRBD1 (6 bases). CDR3 size: 17 residues. V was pared by 2 bases and J by 5 bases, with 22 bases between. The germline V gene has CDR1 SGHNT and CDR2 YYREEE (reference sequence). The CDR3 DNA is TGTGCCAGCAGCTTTCGGCAGGGTGGGGGGGCCTTATATGGCTACACCTTC. Protein product: CASSFRQGGGALYGYTF.

The chain uses TRBV6-5 and TRBJ2-7, with D maybe TRBD1 (7 bases). CDR3 size: 14 residues. Trimming left V 6 bases short and J 1 base short, with 13 bases between. CDR1 is MNHEY, CDR2 SVGAGI, per germline. CDR3 region: CASRDAGQSYEQYF. The CDR3 DNA follows: TGTGCCAGCAGGGACGCGGGACAGTCCTACGAGCAGTACTTC.

This clone has just one count. The chain uses TRBV10-1 and TRBJ1-2; 8 bases agree with TRBD1. The ends lost 5 bases at V and 8 bases at J; junction bases unmatched: 13. Germline V gene data show CDR1 as WNHNN and CDR2 as SYGVQD (reference sequence). This CDR3 comprises 15 residues. The CDR3 coding sequence is TGCGCCAGCAGTCCTGGACAGGGCCTCCCTGAGGGCTACACCTTC. This translates into CASSPGQGLPEGYTF.

Here the CDR3 reads CASSSQGARTEAFF. CDR3 bases: TGTGCCAGCAGTTCCCAGGGGGCACGAACTGAAGCTTTCTTT. The chain uses TRBV6-5 and TRBJ1-1; 8 bases align to TRBD1. Germline CDR1 reads MNHEY; CDR2 reads SVGAGI. The CDR3 is 14 residues long. V lost 4 bases and J lost 5; bases outside the gene matches: 6.

V is TRBV7-9 and J is TRBJ1-2, with a possible D match to TRBD1 (5 bases). Trimming took 5 bases from V and 1 from J, leaving 11 bases between them. CDR1 SEHNR and CDR2 FQNEAQ come from the germline V gene (reference sequence). The CDR3 runs 14 residues. CDR3 sequence (DNA): TGTGCCAGCAGCCTGCGTCAGGGTAACTATGGCTACACCTTC. This gives the protein CASSLRQGNYGYTF.

The chain has TRBV3-1 (or the pseudogene TRBV3-2) and TRBJ1-2; D is perhaps TRBD1 (6 bases). CDR3 size: 13 residues. V was clipped by 2 bases and J by 8 bases, with 12 bases between them. Germline CDR1 and CDR2: LGHDT and YNNKEL (reference sequence). The CDR3 nucleotides read TGTGCCAGCAGCCAATCGTACAGGGAAGGCTACACCTTC. Protein: CASSQSYREGYTF.

The gene calls are TRBV2 and TRBJ2-7; D may be TRBD2 (5 bases). The V gene's germline CDR1 is SNHLY and CDR2 FYNNEI. There are 14 residues in the CDR3. Between the trimmed V and J ends, which lost 7 bases and 0 bases, there was a span of 13 bases. In nucleotides, the CDR3 is TGTGCCAGCATGGGAGTCAAGACCTCCTACGAGCAGTACTTC. It encodes CASMGVKTSYEQYF. Using reference TRBV2 and TRBJ2-7 for the parts outside the CDR3, the full variable domain is EPEVTQTPSHQVTQMGQEVILRCVPISNHLYFYWYRQILGQKVEFLVSFYNNEISEKSEIFDDQFSVERPDGSNFTLKIRSTKLEDSAMYFCASMGVKTSYEQYFGPGTRLTVT.

J is TRBJ1-2 and V is TRBV4-1, with D possibly being TRBD1 (5 bases). Per germline, CDR1 MGHRA and CDR2 YSYEKL. CDR3 length: 14 residues. V gave up 2 bases and J gave up 2 bases, with 9 bases separating them. CDR3 protein: CASSQSAGNYGYTF. DNA of the CDR3: TGCGCCAGCAGCCAATCGGCAGGGAACTATGGCTACACCTTC.

V and J are TRBV19 and TRBJ2-6, with TRBD2 matching over 13 bases. The CDR3 contains 18 residues. Germline V CDR1 and CDR2: LNHDA, SQIVND (reference sequence). V shed 5 bases and J 1 base; nucleotides not matched to a gene: 5. The CDR3 loop is CASSFGLAGDSGANVLTF. The CDR3 nucleotides read TGTGCCAGTAGTTTCGGACTAGCGGGGGATTCTGGGGCCAACGTCCTGACTTTC. Together with reference TRBV19 and TRBJ2-6, the CDR3 gives the full variable domain: DGGITQSPKYLFRKEGQNVTLSCEQNLNHDAMYWYRQDPGQGLRLIYYSQIVNDFQKGDIAEGYSVSREKKESFPLTVTSAQKNPTAFYLCASSFGLAGDSGANVLTFGAGSRLTVL.

The V and J genes are TRBV11-3 and TRBJ2-3, with D tentatively TRBD2 (5 bases). The CDR3 is 14 amino acids. The germline V gene has CDR1 SGHNT and CDR2 YENEEA. Trimming removed 5 bases at V and 4 bases at J, with 13 bases between. CDR3 coding DNA: TGTGCCAGCAGCCGAGGGTTCGCTCCAGATACGCAGTATTTT. Translated: CASSRGFAPDTQYF.

The V gene is TRBV2, the J gene TRBJ1-2; 9 bases are a match to TRBD1. With 6 bases clipped from V and 2 bases from J, the junction kept 7 bases outside the gene matches. CDR3 length: 15 residues. CDR1 is SNHLY and CDR2 is FYNNEI in the germline V gene. The CDR3 bases are TGTGCCAGCAGCCCACTTGGGACAGGGAACTATGGCTACACCTTC. This encodes CASSPLGTGNYGYTF.

The chain links TRBV5-3 to TRBJ1-1, with a weak D call TRBD1 (5 bases). TRBV5-3 has ORF status, its function being uncertain. The CDR3 extends over 14 amino acids. Trimming shortened V by 4 bases and J by 4 bases, and 14 bases separated the two germline ends. CDR3 sequence (DNA): TGTGCCAGAAGCACCGAGGGCGGGGGCACTGAAGCTTTCTTT. Amino acid sequence: CARSTEGGGTEAFF.

The chain carries TRBV4-2 and TRBJ2-6; D call uncertain. V lost 0 bases, J lost 4 bases, and 7 bases lay in between. Germline values: CDR1 LGHNA, CDR2 YNFKEQ. The CDR3 sequence is 15 residues long. The CDR3 here is CASSQDHSGANVLTF. Written as DNA, the CDR3 is TGTGCCAGCAGCCAAGATCATTCCGGGGCCAACGTCCTGACTTTC.